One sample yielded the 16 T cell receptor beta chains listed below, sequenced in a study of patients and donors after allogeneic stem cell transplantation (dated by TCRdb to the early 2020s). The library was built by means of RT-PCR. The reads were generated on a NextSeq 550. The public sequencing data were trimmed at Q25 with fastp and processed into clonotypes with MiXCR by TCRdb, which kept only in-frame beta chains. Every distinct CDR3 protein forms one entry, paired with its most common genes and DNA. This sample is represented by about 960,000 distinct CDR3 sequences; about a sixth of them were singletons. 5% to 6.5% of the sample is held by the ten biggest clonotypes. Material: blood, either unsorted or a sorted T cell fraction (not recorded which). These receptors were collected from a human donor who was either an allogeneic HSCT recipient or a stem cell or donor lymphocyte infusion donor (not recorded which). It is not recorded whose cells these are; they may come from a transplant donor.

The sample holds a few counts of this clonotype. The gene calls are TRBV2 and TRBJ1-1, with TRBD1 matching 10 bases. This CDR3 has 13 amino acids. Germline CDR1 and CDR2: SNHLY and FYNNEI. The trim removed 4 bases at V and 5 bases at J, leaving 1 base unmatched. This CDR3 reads CASSGDRGTEAFF. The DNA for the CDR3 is TGTGCCAGCAGTGGGGACAGGGGAACTGAAGCTTTCTTT.

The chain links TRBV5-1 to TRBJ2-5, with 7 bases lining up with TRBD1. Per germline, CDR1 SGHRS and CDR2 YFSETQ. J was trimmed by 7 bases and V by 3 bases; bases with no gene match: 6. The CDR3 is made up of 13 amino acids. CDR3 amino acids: CASSYEGALTQYF. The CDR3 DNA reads TGCGCCAGCAGCTACGAGGGGGCTTTGACCCAGTACTTC.

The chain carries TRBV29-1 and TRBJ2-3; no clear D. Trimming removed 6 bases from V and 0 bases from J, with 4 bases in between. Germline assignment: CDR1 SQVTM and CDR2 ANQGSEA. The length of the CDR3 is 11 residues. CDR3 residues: CSVSSTDTQYF. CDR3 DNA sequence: TGCAGCGTCTCAAGCACAGATACGCAGTATTTT.

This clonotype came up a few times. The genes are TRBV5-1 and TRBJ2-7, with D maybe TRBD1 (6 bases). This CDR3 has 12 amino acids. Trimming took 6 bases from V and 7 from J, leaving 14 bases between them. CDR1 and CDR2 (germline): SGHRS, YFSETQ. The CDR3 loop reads CASTGTPREQYF. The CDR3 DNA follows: TGCGCCAGCACAGGGACACCGAGGGAGCAGTACTTC.

In DNA form, the CDR3 reads TGTGCCACCAGTGACGCCGCTGGGAGACGAGCCTTCTTT. It is translated as CATSDAAGRRAFF. V usage is TRBV24-1 and J usage is TRBJ1-1; D remains ambiguous. V was pared by 4 bases and J by 14 bases, with 19 bases between. CDR3 length equals 13 residues. Germline V gives CDR1 KGHDR, CDR2 SFDVKD.

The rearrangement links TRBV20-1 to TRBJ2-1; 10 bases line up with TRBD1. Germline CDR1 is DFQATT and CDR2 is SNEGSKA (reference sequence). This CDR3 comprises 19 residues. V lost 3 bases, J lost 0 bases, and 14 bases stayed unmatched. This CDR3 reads CSASARGTGDSRSYNEQFF. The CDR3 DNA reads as TGCAGTGCTAGCGCCAGAGGGACAGGGGACTCCCGCTCCTACAATGAGCAGTTCTTC.

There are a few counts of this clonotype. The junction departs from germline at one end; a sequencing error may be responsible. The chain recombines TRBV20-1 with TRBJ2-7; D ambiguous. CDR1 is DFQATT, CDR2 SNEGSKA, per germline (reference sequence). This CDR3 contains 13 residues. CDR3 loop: CSARGENSYEQYF. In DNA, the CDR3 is TGCAGTGCGAGAGGAGAGAACTCCTACGAGCAGTACTTC.

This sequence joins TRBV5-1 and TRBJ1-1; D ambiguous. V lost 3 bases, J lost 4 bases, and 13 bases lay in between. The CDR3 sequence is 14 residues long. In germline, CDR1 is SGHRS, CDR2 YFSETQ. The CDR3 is CASSWREEATEAFF. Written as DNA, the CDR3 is TGCGCCAGCAGCTGGAGGGAGGAGGCCACTGAAGCTTTCTTT.

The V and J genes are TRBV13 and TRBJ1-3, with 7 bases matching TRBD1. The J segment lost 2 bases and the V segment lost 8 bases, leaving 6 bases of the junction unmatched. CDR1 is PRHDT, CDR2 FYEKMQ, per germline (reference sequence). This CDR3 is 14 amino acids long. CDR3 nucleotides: TGTGCCAGCCGCCGAGGGGGCGCTGGAAACACCATATATTTT. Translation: CASRRGGAGNTIYF.

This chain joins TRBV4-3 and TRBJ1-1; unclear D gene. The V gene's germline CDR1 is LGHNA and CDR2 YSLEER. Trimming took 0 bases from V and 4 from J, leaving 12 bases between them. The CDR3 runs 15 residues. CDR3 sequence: CASSQEMGRSTEAFF. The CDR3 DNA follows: TGCGCCAGCAGCCAAGAGATGGGCAGAAGCACTGAAGCTTTCTTT.

The CDR3 is CAWSVVTSRNEQFF. CDR3 DNA sequence: TGTGCCTGGAGTGTGGTAACTAGCCGCAATGAGCAGTTCTTC. The chain employs TRBV30 and TRBJ2-1, with a weak D call TRBD2 (6 bases). V was pared by 0 bases and J by 6 bases, with 12 bases between. CDR1 is GTSNPN and CDR2 is SVGIG in the germline V gene (reference sequence). The CDR3 has 14 residues. The variable domain in full, with the rest retrieved from reference TRBV30 and TRBJ2-1, is SQTIHQWPATLVQPVGSPLSLECTVEGTSNPNLYWYRQAAGRGLQLLFYSVGIGQISSEVPQNLSASRPQDRQFILSSKKLLLSDSGFYLCAWSVVTSRNEQFFGPGTRLTVL.

In DNA, the CDR3 is TGTGCCATCAGTGAGTGGTCGGGGGAGACCCAGTACTTC. Protein sequence: CAISEWSGETQYF. The chain is built from TRBV10-3 and TRBJ2-5, with D possibly being TRBD2 (5 bases). The CDR3 runs 13 residues. Germline-derived CDR1 and CDR2 are ENHRY and SYGVKD. Trimming removed 1 base from V and 5 bases from J, with 8 bases in between.

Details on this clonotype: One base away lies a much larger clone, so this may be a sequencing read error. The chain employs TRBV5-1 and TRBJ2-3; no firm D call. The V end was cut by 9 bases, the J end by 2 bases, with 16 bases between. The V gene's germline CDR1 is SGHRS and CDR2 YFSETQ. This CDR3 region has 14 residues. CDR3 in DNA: TGCGCCACCCAATCCTATGACCACACAGATACGCAGTATTTT. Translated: CATQSYDHTDTQYF.

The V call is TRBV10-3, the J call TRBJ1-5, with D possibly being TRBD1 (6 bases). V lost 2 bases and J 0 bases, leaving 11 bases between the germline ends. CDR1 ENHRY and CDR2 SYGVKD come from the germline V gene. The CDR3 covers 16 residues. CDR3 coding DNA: TGTGCCATCAGTGAGCGGGGGCCGGATAGCAATCAGCCCCAGCATTTT. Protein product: CAISERGPDSNQPQHF.

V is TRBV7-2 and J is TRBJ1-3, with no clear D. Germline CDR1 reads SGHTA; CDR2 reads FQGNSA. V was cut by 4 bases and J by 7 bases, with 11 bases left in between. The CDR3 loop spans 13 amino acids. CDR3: CASSYIGVNTIYF. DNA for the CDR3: TGTGCCAGCAGCTACATTGGGGTTAACACCATATATTTT.

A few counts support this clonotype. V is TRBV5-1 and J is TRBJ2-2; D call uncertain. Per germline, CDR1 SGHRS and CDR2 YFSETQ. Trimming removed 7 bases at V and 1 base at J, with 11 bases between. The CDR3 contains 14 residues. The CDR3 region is CASSRAGNTGELFF. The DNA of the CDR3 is TGCGCCAGCTCAAGGGCTGGGAACACCGGGGAGCTGTTTTTT.